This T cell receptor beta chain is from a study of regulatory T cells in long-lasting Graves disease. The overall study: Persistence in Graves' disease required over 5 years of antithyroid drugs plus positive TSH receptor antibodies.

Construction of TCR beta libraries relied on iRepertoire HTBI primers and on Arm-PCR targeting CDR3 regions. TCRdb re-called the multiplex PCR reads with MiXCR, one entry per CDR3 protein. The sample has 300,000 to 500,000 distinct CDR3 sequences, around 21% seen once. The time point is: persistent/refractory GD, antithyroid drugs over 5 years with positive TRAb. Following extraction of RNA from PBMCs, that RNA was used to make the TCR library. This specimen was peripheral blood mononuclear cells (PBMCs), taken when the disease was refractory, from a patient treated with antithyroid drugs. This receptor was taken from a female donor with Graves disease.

The CDR3 reads CASSARDRRGNTEAFF. The CDR3 coding sequence is TGTGCCAGCAGCGCCCGGGACAGAAGAGGGAACACTGAAGCTTTCTTT. The chain couples TRBV5-6 to TRBJ1-1; 7 positions agree with TRBD1. CDR1 is SGHDT, CDR2 YYEEEE, per germline. The V and J ends lost 4 bases and 1 base, in that order; junction bases with no gene match: 10. This CDR3 region has 16 residues.